The 22 T cell receptor beta chains below all came from one sample that was sequenced in a study of cytomegalovirus exposure and HLA in healthy donors. Sequenced by immunoSEQ multiplex PCR; TCRdb stores in-frame clones only, minus some. The table shows more than 85,000 clones, with about 95% occurring only once. The sequencing sample was made of PBMCs. These TCRs come from a woman in her late teens or twenties in good health and CMV-seronegative.

V is TRBV9 and J is TRBJ1-2; D gene uncertain. V lost 3 bases and J lost 12, with 24 bases in between. This CDR3 is built from 15 residues. From germline, CDR1 is SGDLS and CDR2 YYNGEE. The CDR3: CASSASLSTYAEHTF. As DNA, the CDR3 is TGTGCCAGCAGCGCGAGCCTATCCACTTATGCTGAGCACACCTTC.

CDR3 sequence (DNA): TGTGCCAGTAGTAAATTAGGAGACGCGAACACCGGGGAGCTGTTTTTT. Its protein product is CASSKLGDANTGELFF. The chain has TRBV19 and TRBJ2-2; D uncertain. Germline loops: CDR1 LNHDA, CDR2 SQIVND (reference sequence). The CDR3 consists of 16 residues. The V and J ends lost 4 bases and 0 bases respectively, with 12 bases between them.

The chain joins TRBV5-1 to TRBJ2-7; a possible D gene is TRBD1 (6 bases). V was pared by 2 bases and J by 5 bases, with 14 bases between. The CDR3 has 14 amino acids. Per germline, CDR1 SGHRS and CDR2 YFSETQ. The CDR3 DNA reads as TGCGCCAGCAGCTTAACAGGGTTCGGGAACGAGCAGTACTTC. Its protein is CASSLTGFGNEQYF.

This sequence joins TRBV6-6 and TRBJ1-6; TRBD1 aligns across 7 bases. In germline, CDR1 is MNHNY, CDR2 SVGAGI (reference sequence). The J segment lost 6 bases and the V segment lost 7 bases, leaving 6 bases of the junction unmatched. This CDR3 has 14 residues. CDR3 coding DNA: TGTGCCAGCATATCGGGACAGTCTAATTCACCCCTCCACTTT. This translates into CASISGQSNSPLHF.

V usage is TRBV6-5 and J usage is TRBJ1-4, with D unresolved. The germline CDR1 and CDR2 sequences are MNHEY and SVGAGI. V lost 1 base and J lost 8, with 11 bases in between. This CDR3 contains 14 residues. The CDR3 region has the DNA TGTGCCAGCAGTTACTTGGGCCTTGGGGAAAAACTGTTTTTT. It specifies CASSYLGLGEKLFF.

The CDR3, as DNA: TGCGCCAGCAGCTTTATTCCGACTAGTGGCACAGATACGCAGTATTTT. It translates to CASSFIPTSGTDTQYF. J is TRBJ2-3 and V is TRBV5-1; weak D call: TRBD2 (6 bases). CDR3 size: 16 residues. From germline, CDR1 is SGHRS and CDR2 YFSETQ. V lost 2 bases, J lost 1 base, and 14 bases lay in between.

This sequence joins TRBV7-9 and TRBJ2-5; no reliable D call. This CDR3 has 15 amino acids. V was clipped by 6 bases and J by 5 bases, with 19 bases between them. Germline lookup yields CDR1 SEHNR and CDR2 FQNEAQ (reference sequence). DNA for the CDR3: TGTGCCAGCAGTACCCCAGACTCTCTCCGGGAGACCCAGTACTTC. The encoded protein is CASSTPDSLRETQYF.

V and J are TRBV5-1 and TRBJ2-7; 7 bases map to TRBD1. The CDR3 is 14 amino acids. Germline CDR1 reads SGHRS; CDR2 reads YFSETQ. V shed 4 bases, J shed 0 bases, and the junction held 4 bases outside the gene matches. The CDR3 loop reads CASSTGTASYEQYF. The CDR3 nucleotides are TGCGCCAGCAGCACTGGGACAGCCTCCTACGAGCAGTACTTC. Looking up the rest from reference TRBV5-1 and TRBJ2-7 gives the full variable domain: KAGVTQTPRYLIKTRGQQVTLSCSPISGHRSVSWYQQTPGQGLQFLFEYFSETQRNKGNFPGRFSGRQFSNSRSEMNVSTLELGDSALYLCASSTGTASYEQYFGPGTRLTVT.

The CDR3 is CASSYSGRSEQYF. CDR3 DNA sequence: TGTGCCAGCAGTTACAGCGGGAGGTCCGAGCAGTACTTC. The chain combines TRBV27 with TRBJ2-7, with 9 bases matching TRBD2. CDR3 length equals 13 residues. Trimming took 4 bases from V and 6 from J; bases not matched to a gene: 4. Germline values: CDR1 MNHEY, CDR2 SMNVEV (reference sequence).

The chain joins TRBV6-6 to TRBJ2-2, with D possibly TRBD2 on 6 matching bases. Germline V lookup: CDR1 MNHNY, CDR2 SVGAGI (reference sequence). Between the trimmed V and J ends, which lost 2 bases and 8 bases, there was a span of 6 bases. The CDR3 length is 12 residues. The CDR3 sequence: CASSYGTGELFF. The CDR3 nucleotides read TGTGCCAGCAGTTACGGGACTGGGGAGCTGTTTTTT.

The CDR3 DNA follows: TGTGCCAGTACCTCCGGGACAGGGGGCTATGGCTACACCTTC. Its translation is CASTSGTGGYGYTF. The gene calls are TRBV19 and TRBJ1-2; TRBD1 agrees at 11 bases. The CDR3 spans 14 residues. The V and J ends lost 7 bases and 4 bases, in that order; junction bases with no gene match: 5. From germline, CDR1 is LNHDA and CDR2 SQIVND (reference sequence). Combining the CDR3 with reference TRBV19 and TRBJ1-2 gives the whole variable domain DGGITQSPKYLFRKEGQNVTLSCEQNLNHDAMYWYRQDPGQGLRLIYYSQIVNDFQKGDIAEGYSVSREKKESFPLTVTSAQKNPTAFYLCASTSGTGGYGYTFGSGTRLTVV.

V and J are TRBV10-1 and TRBJ2-7, with D possibly matching TRBD1 (5 bases). V was clipped by 7 bases and J by 3 bases, with 28 bases between them. The CDR3 is 18 residues long. Per the germline V gene, CDR1 is WNHNN and CDR2 is SYGVQD (reference sequence). CDR3: CASTTTRGVLEFFYEQYF. In DNA form, the CDR3 reads TGCGCCAGCACCACGACAAGGGGCGTATTGGAATTTTTCTACGAGCAGTACTTC.

The gene calls are TRBV2 and TRBJ2-5, with 11 nucleotides matching TRBD2. V trimming: 8 bases; J trimming: 4 bases; junction bases outside the gene matches: 6. The CDR3 has 14 amino acids. CDR1 SNHLY and CDR2 FYNNEI come from the germline V gene. CDR3 sequence (DNA): TGTGCCAGCGGGGTTACTAGCGGGGGAGAGACCCAGTACTTC. Translating gives CASGVTSGGETQYF.

CDR3 region: CASSEPPGQRTDTQYF. The DNA for the CDR3 is TGCGCCAGCAGCGAGCCCCCGGGACAGCGCACAGATACGCAGTATTTT. This chain links TRBV4-1 with TRBJ2-3; TRBD1 agrees at 7 bases. J gave up 1 base and V 5 bases, and 9 bases lay outside the gene matches. CDR3 length equals 16 residues. Germline V CDR1 and CDR2: MGHRA, YSYEKL.

The chain combines TRBV13 with TRBJ1-5; D is uncertain. The germline CDR1 and CDR2 sequences are PRHDT and FYEKMQ (reference sequence). The CDR3 extends over 18 amino acids. The germline V and J ends were trimmed by 4 bases and 9 bases, with 28 bases remaining between them. This CDR3 reads CASSSHTSRKTVKSPQHF. The CDR3 bases are TGTGCCAGCAGCTCCCATACCTCCCGTAAGACTGTCAAATCGCCCCAGCATTTT.

The chain recombines TRBV19 with TRBJ2-6; 14 bases fit TRBD2. Trimming cost V 1 base and J 2 bases; bases outside gene matches: 10. CDR3 length: 21 residues. Per the germline V gene, CDR1 is LNHDA and CDR2 is SQIVND (reference sequence). CDR3 sequence reads: CASSIVAWTSGRWAGANVLTF. CDR3 nucleotide sequence: TGTGCCAGTAGTATAGTCGCCTGGACTAGCGGGAGGTGGGCTGGGGCCAACGTCCTGACTTTC. The full variable domain, rest sourced from reference TRBV19 and TRBJ2-6, is DGGITQSPKYLFRKEGQNVTLSCEQNLNHDAMYWYRQDPGQGLRLIYYSQIVNDFQKGDIAEGYSVSREKKESFPLTVTSAQKNPTAFYLCASSIVAWTSGRWAGANVLTFGAGSRLTVL.

The chain has TRBV7-9 and TRBJ1-1, with D possibly matching TRBD1 (6 bases). This CDR3 spans 15 amino acids. V was clipped by 5 bases and J by 3 bases, with 16 bases between them. CDR1 is SEHNR, CDR2 FQNEAQ, per germline (reference sequence). The CDR3 sequence is CASSTVGAGHTEAFF. The CDR3 region has the DNA TGTGCCAGCAGCACGGTGGGGGCAGGGCACACTGAAGCTTTCTTT.

This clone was recorded only once. The chain carries TRBV9 and TRBJ2-7, with 7 bases lining up with TRBD1. The germline V gene encodes CDR1 SGDLS and CDR2 YYNGEE. The CDR3 has 13 residues. V shed 4 bases, J shed 5 bases, and the junction held 6 bases outside the gene matches. The CDR3 here is CASSLTGSDEQYF. DNA of the CDR3: TGTGCCAGCAGCTTGACAGGGAGCGACGAGCAGTACTTC.

The chain links TRBV27 to TRBJ2-2; perhaps TRBD2 as D (6 bases). The V end lost 5 bases, the J end lost 6 bases, and 16 bases lay between the germline ends. This CDR3 spans 15 amino acids. CDR1 and CDR2 from the germline V gene are MNHEY and SMNVEV (reference sequence). Here the CDR3 DNA reads TGTGCCAGCAGTCCCGGGACTGTCTACGCCGGGGAGCTGTTTTTT. This sequence encodes CASSPGTVYAGELFF.

The chain carries TRBV6-1 and TRBJ2-3; 8 bases fit TRBD1. CDR3 length equals 16 residues. The germline V gene has CDR1 MNHNS and CDR2 SASEGT. J lost 2 bases, V lost 1 base, and 5 bases had no gene match. The CDR3 nucleotides read TGTGCCAGCAGTGAAGAGAGGACAGGGAACACAGATACGCAGTATTTT. As protein: CASSEERTGNTDTQYF.

The chain employs TRBV4-3 and TRBJ2-5; 9 bases are shared with TRBD2. This CDR3 region has 16 residues. Trimming cost V 0 bases and J 4 bases; bases outside gene matches: 6. Germline V gene lookup returns CDR1 LGHNA and CDR2 YSLEER. The CDR3: CASSQEGGGALETQYF. CDR3 coding DNA: TGCGCCAGCAGCCAAGAGGGCGGGGGGGCTTTAGAGACCCAGTACTTC.

The gene calls are TRBV19 and TRBJ1-1; D call uncertain. The V gene's germline CDR1 is LNHDA and CDR2 SQIVND (reference sequence). V lost 3 bases and J 1 base, leaving 9 bases between the germline ends. The CDR3 is 14 amino acids. CDR3 region: CASSMARSNTEAFF. In DNA, the CDR3 is TGTGCCAGTAGTATGGCTAGGTCGAACACTGAAGCTTTCTTT. Complete variable domain (other parts from reference TRBV19 and TRBJ1-1): DGGITQSPKYLFRKEGQNVTLSCEQNLNHDAMYWYRQDPGQGLRLIYYSQIVNDFQKGDIAEGYSVSREKKESFPLTVTSAQKNPTAFYLCASSMARSNTEAFFGQGTRLTVV.